One and the same sample provided the 9 T cell receptor beta chains below, sequenced in a study of early T cells in non-severe SARS-CoV-2 infection. TCRdb reanalysed the 5' RACE reads using MiXCR and keeps one entry per CDR3 protein. The sample lists around 79,000 distinct CDR3 sequences; approximately 10% were seen once. The source material was whole blood, sampled at baseline. All receptors come from an adult who was a healthcare worker with PCR-confirmed SARS-CoV-2 infection or an uninfected control (not recorded which).

Many counts were recorded for this clonotype. V gene TRBV20-1 combines with J gene TRBJ2-3, with unresolved D. In germline, CDR1 is DFQATT, CDR2 SNEGSKA (reference sequence). The CDR3 spans 12 residues. Deletions cut 3 bases from V and 6 bases from J, with 10 bases between. The CDR3 DNA is TGCAGTGCTAGCTCGACTGGGGATACGCAGTATTTT. Residues: CSASSTGDTQYF.

In this sample, this clonotype turned up many times. The V and J genes are TRBV28 and TRBJ1-2; D possibly corresponds to TRBD1 (6 bases). V dropped 6 bases and J dropped 4 bases, with 6 bases sitting between them. The CDR3 covers 11 residues. The V gene's germline CDR1 is MDHEN and CDR2 SYDVKM. In nucleotides, the CDR3 is TGTGCCAGCAGGGACAGCTATGGCTACACCTTC. Translated, it gives CASRDSYGYTF.

This clonotype has more than one count but fewer than ten. J is TRBJ1-1 and V is TRBV15, with no clear D. Germline V lookup: CDR1 LNHNV, CDR2 YYDKDF (reference sequence). The CDR3 covers 13 residues. The V gene lost 0 bases and the J gene lost 9 bases, with 11 bases spanning the gap. The CDR3 nucleotides read TGTGCCACCAGCAGAGATGGGAAACCTCAAGCTTTCTTT. Translated, it gives CATSRDGKPQAFF.

This chain joins TRBV20-1 and TRBJ2-1, with TRBD2 matching 14 bases. The CDR3 contains 14 residues. CDR1 is DFQATT and CDR2 is SNEGSKA in the germline V gene (reference sequence). V was clipped by 3 bases and J by 10 bases; unmatched bases: 5. CDR3 loop: CSARTSGGAWEQFF. CDR3 nucleotide sequence: TGCAGTGCTAGGACTAGCGGGGGGGCCTGGGAGCAGTTCTTC.

This clonotype was detected only a few times. The genes are TRBV30 and TRBJ1-1; 8 nucleotides agree with TRBD1. CDR1 is GTSNPN, CDR2 SVGIG, per germline (reference sequence). CDR3 length: 12 amino acids. After removal of 5 bases from V and 6 bases from J, the junction contained 5 bases not matched to a gene. CDR3: CAWVTGGSEAFF. The CDR3 nucleotides read TGTGCCTGGGTTACAGGGGGGTCTGAAGCTTTCTTT.

This clonotype appeared many times. Germline and junction disagree at one end, which may indicate a read error. The chain is built from TRBV7-6 and TRBJ1-1, with D uncertain. The germline gives CDR1 SGHVS, CDR2 FNYEAQ. The CDR3 has 15 amino acids. The chain's CDR3 is CASSLPLSGYTEVFF. CDR3 nucleotides: TGTGCCAGCAGCTTACCCCTATCTGGCTACACTGAAGTTTTCTTT.

This chain joins TRBV12-3 or TRBV12-4 and TRBJ1-2; no definite D call. V was pared by 3 bases and J by 3 bases, with 17 bases between. The length of the CDR3 is 16 residues. The CDR3 loop is CASSLSPAGPYYGYTF. Here the CDR3 DNA reads TGTGCCAGCAGTTTGTCGCCGGCCGGGCCCTACTATGGCTACACCTTC.

This clonotype was observed at least ten times. J is TRBJ2-7 and V is TRBV6-6; D gene unclear. Germline V CDR1 and CDR2: MNHNY, SVGAGI (reference sequence). V lost 10 bases, J lost 3 bases, and 4 bases lay in between. The CDR3 sequence is 9 residues long. CDR3 nucleotide sequence: TGTGCCATCCGCTACGAGCAGTACTTC. As protein: CAIRYEQYF.

This clonotype was counted ten times or more. The rearrangement joins TRBV2 to TRBJ1-4; D gene uncertain. The V gene lost 7 bases and the J gene lost 3 bases, with 9 bases spanning the gap. CDR1 SNHLY and CDR2 FYNNEI come from the germline V gene. This CDR3 is built from 13 residues. CDR3 protein: CASTSQPNEKLFF. For the CDR3, the DNA is TGTGCCAGCACGTCACAGCCTAATGAAAAACTGTTTTTT.